The sample holds a few counts of the clone carrying this T cell receptor beta chain. Its target is not known. V was pared by 2 bases and J by 0 bases, with 10 bases of the junction left unmatched. The CDR3 consists of 18 residues. Germline CDR1 reads ENHRY; CDR2 reads SYGVKD. Everyone who donated was a healthy Caucasian. Template switching supplied a universal primer site; unique molecular identifiers were carried on the cDNA. MiXCR was run by TCRdb on the 5' RACE reads, yielding one entry per CDR3 protein. The sample contains 700,000 to 950,000 distinct CDR3 sequences, roughly an eighth of which appear only once. The data are from a study of identical twins. General observations from the study: Surplus twin overlap in beta out-of-frame sequences was less pronounced. Within cord blood, abundant beta clonotypes carried fewer insertions, but memory repertoires showed no such trend.

This sample also belongs to another study, concerning yellow fever vaccine responses in identical twins.

The clonotype originates from a woman in her late teens or twenties in good health. The material sequenced was PBMCs. The gene calls are TRBV10-3 and TRBJ2-3, with 8 bases fitting TRBD2. The CDR3 DNA follows: TGTGCCATCAGTGAGGGCTCCCGGGGGGGCCGAAGCACAGATACGCAGTATTTT. Translating gives CAISEGSRGGRSTDTQYF.